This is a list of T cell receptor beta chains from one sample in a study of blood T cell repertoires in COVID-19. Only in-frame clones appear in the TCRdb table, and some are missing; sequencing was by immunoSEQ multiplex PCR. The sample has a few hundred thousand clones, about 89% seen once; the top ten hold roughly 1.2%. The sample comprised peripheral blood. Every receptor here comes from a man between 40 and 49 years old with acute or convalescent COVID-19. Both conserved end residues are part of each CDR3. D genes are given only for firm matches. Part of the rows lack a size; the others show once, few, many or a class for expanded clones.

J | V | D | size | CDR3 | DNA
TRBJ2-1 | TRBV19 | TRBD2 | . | CASSMGGLVYNEQFF | TGTGCCAGTAGTATGGGGGGACTAGTTTACAATGAGCAGTTCTTC
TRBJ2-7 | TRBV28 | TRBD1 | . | CASSSTQDRDNPYEQYF | TGTGCCAGCAGTTCTACGCAGGACAGGGATAATCCCTACGAGCAGTACTTC
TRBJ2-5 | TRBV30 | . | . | CAWSVREETQYF | TGTGCCTGGAGTGTACGGGAAGAGACCCAGTACTTC
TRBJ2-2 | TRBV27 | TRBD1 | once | CASRRQGAGELFF | TGTGCCAGCAGGAGACAGGGTGCCGGGGAGCTGTTTTTT
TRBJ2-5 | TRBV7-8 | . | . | CASSPRAPRATETQYF | TGTGCCAGCAGCCCCCGGGCCCCCAGGGCTACGGAGACCCAGTACTTC
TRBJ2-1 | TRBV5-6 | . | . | CASSSLGHNNEQFF | TGTGCCAGCAGTTCTTTGGGGCACAACAATGAGCAGTTCTTC
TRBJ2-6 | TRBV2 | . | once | CASSVASSGANVLTF | TGTGCCAGCAGTGTGGCCAGCTCTGGGGCCAACGTCCTGACTTTC
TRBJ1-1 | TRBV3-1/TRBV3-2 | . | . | CASSQVGGGSTEAFF | TGTGCCAGCAGCCAAGTGGGGGGGGGAAGCACTGAAGCTTTCTTT
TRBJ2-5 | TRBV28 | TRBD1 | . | CASSSRTGGVGTQYF | TGTGCCAGCAGTTCCCGGACAGGGGGCGTTGGGACCCAGTACTTC
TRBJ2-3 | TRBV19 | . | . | CASKVGGESTDTQYF | TGTGCCAGTAAGGTAGGCGGAGAAAGCACAGATACGCAGTATTTT
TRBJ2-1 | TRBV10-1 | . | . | CASIIPWLYNEQFF | TGCGCCAGCATAATTCCTTGGCTGTACAATGAGCAGTTCTTC
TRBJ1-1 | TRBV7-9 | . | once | CASSLALGMDTEAFF | TGTGCCAGCAGCTTAGCTCTGGGCATGGACACTGAAGCTTTCTTT
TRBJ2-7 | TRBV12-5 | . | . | CASGSHRVFNEQYF | TGTGCTAGTGGTTCTCACAGGGTTTTCAACGAGCAGTACTTC
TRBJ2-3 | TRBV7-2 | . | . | CASSLNPDTQYF | TGTGCCAGCAGCCTAAACCCAGATACGCAGTATTTT
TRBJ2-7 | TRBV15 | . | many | CATSRDEDEQYF | TGTGCCACCAGCAGAGATGAGGACGAGCAGTACTTC
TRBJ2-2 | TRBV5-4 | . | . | CASSTGGRGNTGELFF | TGTGCCAGCAGCACTGGGGGCCGGGGGAACACCGGGGAGCTGTTTTTT
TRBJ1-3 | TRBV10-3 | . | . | CAISESTEGNTIYF | TGTGCCATCAGTGAGTCGACAGAGGGAAACACCATATATTTT
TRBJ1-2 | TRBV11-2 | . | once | CASSLGGLGYGYTF | TGTGCCAGCAGCTTAGGGGGGCTGGGCTATGGCTACACCTTC
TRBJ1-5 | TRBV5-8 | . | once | CASTETGADNQPQHF | TGTGCCAGCACCGAGACAGGTGCCGACAATCAGCCCCAGCATTTT
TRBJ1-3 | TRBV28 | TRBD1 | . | CASTGQQDSGNTIYF | TGTGCCTCAACGGGACAGCAAGACTCTGGAAACACCATATATTTT
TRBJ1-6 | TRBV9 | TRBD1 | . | CASSPEPGGNSPLHF | TGTGCCAGCAGCCCGGAGCCAGGGGGCAATTCACCCCTCCACTTT
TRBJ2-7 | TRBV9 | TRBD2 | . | CASSQSGGAVEQYF | TGTGCCAGCAGCCAAAGCGGGGGGGCCGTCGAGCAGTACTTC
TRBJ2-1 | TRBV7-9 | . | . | CASSLAGAEQFF | TGTGCCAGCAGCTTAGCAGGGGCTGAGCAGTTCTTC
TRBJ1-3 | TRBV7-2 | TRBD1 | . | CASSWPGQGANTIYF | TGTGCCAGCAGCTGGCCGGGACAGGGGGCCAACACCATATATTTT
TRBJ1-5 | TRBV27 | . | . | CASSLLLGQPQHF | TGTGCCAGCAGCCTGCTGCTAGGACAGCCCCAGCATTTT
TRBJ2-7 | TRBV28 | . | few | CASSPGDTHEQYF | TGTGCCAGCAGTCCAGGGGACACCCACGAGCAGTACTTC
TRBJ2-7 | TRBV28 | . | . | CASSFIPNLGHEQYF | TGTGCCAGCAGTTTTATTCCTAACTTGGGCCACGAGCAGTACTTC
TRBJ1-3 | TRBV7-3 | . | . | CASSLPSGNTIYF | TGTGCCAGCAGCTTACCTTCCGGAAACACCATATATTTT